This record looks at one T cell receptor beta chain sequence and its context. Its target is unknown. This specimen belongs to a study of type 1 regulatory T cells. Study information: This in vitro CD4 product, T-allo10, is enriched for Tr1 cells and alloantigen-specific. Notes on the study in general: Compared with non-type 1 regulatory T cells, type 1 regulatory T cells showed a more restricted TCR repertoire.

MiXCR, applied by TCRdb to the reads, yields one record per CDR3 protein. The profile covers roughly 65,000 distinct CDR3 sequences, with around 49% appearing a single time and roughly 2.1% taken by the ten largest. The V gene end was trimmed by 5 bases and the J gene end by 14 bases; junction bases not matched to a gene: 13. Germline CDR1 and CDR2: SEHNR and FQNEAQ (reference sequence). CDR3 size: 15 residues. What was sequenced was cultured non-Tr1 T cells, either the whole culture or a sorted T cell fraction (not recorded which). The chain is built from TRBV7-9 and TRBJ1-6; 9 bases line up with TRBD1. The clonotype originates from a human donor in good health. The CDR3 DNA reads TGTGCCAGCAGCCCCACACAGGGACAGGGACGTGCCCTCCACTTT. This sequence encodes CASSPTQGQGRALHF.